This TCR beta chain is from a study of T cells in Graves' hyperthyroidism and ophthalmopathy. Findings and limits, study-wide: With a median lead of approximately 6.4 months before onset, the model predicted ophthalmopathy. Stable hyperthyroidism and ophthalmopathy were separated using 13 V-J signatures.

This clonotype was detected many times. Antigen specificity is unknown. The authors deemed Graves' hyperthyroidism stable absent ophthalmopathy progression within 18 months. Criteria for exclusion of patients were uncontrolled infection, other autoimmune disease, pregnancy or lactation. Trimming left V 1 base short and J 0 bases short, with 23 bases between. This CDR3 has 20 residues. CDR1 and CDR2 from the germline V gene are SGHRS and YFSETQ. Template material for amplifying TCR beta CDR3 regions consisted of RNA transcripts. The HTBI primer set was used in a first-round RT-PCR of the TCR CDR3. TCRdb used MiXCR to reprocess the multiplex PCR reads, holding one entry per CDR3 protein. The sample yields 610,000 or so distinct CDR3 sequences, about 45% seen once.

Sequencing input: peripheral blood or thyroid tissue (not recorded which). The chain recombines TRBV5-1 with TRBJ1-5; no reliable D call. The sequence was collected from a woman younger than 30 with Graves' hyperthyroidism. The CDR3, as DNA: TGCGCCAGCAGCTTGAGACGGGCTGGAGGCGAAGCTTATAGCAATCAGCCCCAGCATTTT. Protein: CASSLRRAGGEAYSNQPQHF.